What follows describes a single TCR beta chain. Antigen unknown. Every patient was affected by relapse after autologous stem cell transplantation, while exposure to brentuximab vedotin was not uniform. TCRdb's table, derived via immunoSEQ multiplex PCR, lists solely in-frame clones and lacks some. Of some 93,000 clones listed, roughly nine tenths were seen once; the top ten hold around 10%. Trimming took 5 bases from V and 7 from J; bases not matched to a gene: 5. Germline lookup yields CDR1 SGHRS and CDR2 YFSETQ. CDR3 size: 15 residues. This sample is part of a study of PD-1 blockade in classical Hodgkin lymphoma. General study findings and limits: The repertoire differences lack a defined cause, possibly disease activity or prior therapy. Before treatment, TCR diversity in newly diagnosed patients was reportedly lower than in healthy donors. Complete responders had baseline diversity similar to newly diagnosed patients.

The V gene is TRBV5-1, the J gene TRBJ2-1, with 14 bases fitting TRBD2. The sequenced sample was peripheral blood mononuclear cells (PBMCs), obtained before the second cycle of nivolumab. This TCR was sampled from a human donor with classical Hodgkin lymphoma. The CDR3 nucleotides read TGCGCCAGCAGAGCGGGACTAGCGGGAGTAAATGAGCAGTTCTTC. As protein: CASRAGLAGVNEQFF.